These 22 T cell receptor beta chains share one sample of origin, sequenced in a study of blood T cell repertoires in COVID-19. Method: immunoSEQ multiplex PCR; TCRdb's copy keeps in-frame clones and lacks some. The sample lists hundreds of thousands of clones, around 91% occurring once. The sample taken for sequencing was PBMCs or T cells enriched from blood (not recorded which). Every receptor here comes from a man in his thirties or forties who had recovered from COVID-19.

V gene TRBV18 combines with J gene TRBJ2-7; unclear D gene. This CDR3 comprises 11 residues. The V gene's germline CDR1 is KGHSH and CDR2 LQKENI. Trimming took 6 bases from V and 3 from J, leaving 6 bases between them. Here the CDR3 DNA reads TGTGCCAGCTCCTCGCGCTACGAGCAGTACTTC. Translation gives CASSSRYEQYF.

The chain carries TRBV6-5 and TRBJ1-2; 9 nucleotides line up with TRBD1. This CDR3 has 13 amino acids. Germline loops: CDR1 MNHEY, CDR2 SVGAGI. V was clipped by 5 bases and J by 4 bases; unmatched bases: 2. The CDR3 nucleotides read TGTGCCAGCAGTCGGACAGGGGCCTATGGCTACACCTTC. Translation: CASSRTGAYGYTF.

The CDR3 sequence: CASSETDYQNTGELFF. Here the CDR3 DNA reads TGCGCCAGCAGTGAGACGGACTACCAGAACACCGGGGAGCTGTTTTTT. This rearrangement joins TRBV10-1 to TRBJ2-2; perhaps TRBD2 as D (6 bases). Germline lookup yields CDR1 WNHNN and CDR2 SYGVQD (reference sequence). This CDR3 comprises 16 residues. The V gene lost 2 bases and the J gene lost 1 base, with 11 bases spanning the gap.

This chain connects TRBV9 to TRBJ2-5; TRBD2 matches 7 bases. Trimming took 0 bases from V and 5 from J; bases not matched to a gene: 7. This CDR3 region has 15 residues. Germline-derived CDR1 and CDR2 are SGDLS and YYNGEE. The CDR3 reads CASSVAGGSGETQYF. CDR3 nucleotide sequence: TGTGCCAGCAGCGTAGCGGGCGGGAGTGGGGAGACCCAGTACTTC.

The chain is built from TRBV5-1 and TRBJ1-6; 12 nucleotides match TRBD1. Trimming took 4 bases from V and 9 from J; bases not matched to a gene: 2. The CDR3 spans 14 residues. Germline CDR1 reads SGHRS; CDR2 reads YFSETQ. The CDR3 DNA reads as TGCGCCAGCAGCAAGGGACAGGGGGCTTCACCCCTCCACTTT. It codes for CASSKGQGASPLHF.

The rearrangement joins TRBV5-1 to TRBJ1-3, with TRBD1 matching over 7 bases. V shed 3 bases and J 7 bases; nucleotides not matched to a gene: 7. The CDR3 is 14 amino acids. CDR1 is SGHRS, CDR2 YFSETQ, per germline. The CDR3 loop reads CASSSGQVANTIYF. The DNA for the CDR3 is TGCGCCAGCAGCTCCGGACAGGTGGCGAACACCATATATTTT.

The chain recombines TRBV5-6 with TRBJ1-2, with 10 positions matching TRBD1. With V trimmed by 4 bases and J by 3 bases, 6 bases remained unmatched. There are 15 residues in the CDR3. Germline values: CDR1 SGHDT, CDR2 YYEEEE. The CDR3 sequence is CASSQSTGGYYGYTF. The CDR3 DNA is TGTGCCAGCAGCCAATCGACAGGGGGCTACTATGGCTACACCTTC.

The sample holds one count of this clone. This chain connects TRBV30 to TRBJ1-1; D is possibly TRBD1 (5 bases). The V and J ends lost 4 bases and 2 bases respectively, with 11 bases between them. This CDR3 spans 13 amino acids. Germline values: CDR1 GTSNPN, CDR2 SVGIG (reference sequence). The CDR3 here is CAWIWRGNTEAFF. The CDR3 nucleotides read TGTGCCTGGATTTGGAGGGGAAACACTGAAGCTTTCTTT. Using reference TRBV30 and TRBJ1-1 for the parts outside the CDR3, the full variable domain is SQTIHQWPATLVQPVGSPLSLECTVEGTSNPNLYWYRQAAGRGLQLLFYSVGIGQISSEVPQNLSASRPQDRQFILSSKKLLLSDSGFYLCAWIWRGNTEAFFGQGTRLTVV.

The count of this clone is one. The J gene is TRBJ2-1, the V gene TRBV12-5, with D perhaps TRBD1 (5 bases). There are 11 residues in the CDR3. Germline V CDR1 and CDR2: LGHNT, FRNRAP. V dropped 5 bases and J dropped 15 bases, with 14 bases sitting between them. The CDR3 nucleotides are TGTGCTAGTGGTCAGGGCCGAAAACTGTTCTTC. The encoded protein is CASGQGRKLFF.

This clone appeared once. The J gene is TRBJ2-3, the V gene TRBV28; the match to TRBD2 covers 9 bases. V lost 6 bases to trimming and J lost 4 bases; unmatched junction nucleotides: 8. This CDR3 is built from 15 residues. Germline-derived CDR1 and CDR2 are MDHEN and SYDVKM. DNA of the CDR3: TGTGCCAGCAGGGATAGCGGGAGAGGGGCAGATACGCAGTATTTT. Translating gives CASRDSGRGADTQYF.

The rearrangement uses TRBV6-5 and TRBJ1-5; the match to TRBD1 covers 8 bases. The germline V gene encodes CDR1 MNHEY and CDR2 SVGAGI. V lost 6 bases to trimming and J lost 4 bases; unmatched junction nucleotides: 8. This CDR3 has 15 residues. Here the CDR3 reads CASRLTGVVNQPQHF. The DNA for the CDR3 is TGTGCCAGCAGATTGACAGGGGTTGTAAATCAGCCCCAGCATTTT.

V usage is TRBV19 and J usage is TRBJ1-1, with 7 bases identical to TRBD1. Germline V CDR1 and CDR2: LNHDA, SQIVND (reference sequence). This CDR3 comprises 12 residues. Germline trimming cut 10 bases from V and 3 bases from J; bases unmatched to any gene: 5. The DNA of the CDR3 is TGTGCCACTAAAGACAGGGACACTGAAGCTTTCTTT. This translates into CATKDRDTEAFF.

Only one count was recorded for this clone. The chain couples TRBV9 to TRBJ1-1; a possible D gene is TRBD1 (6 bases). The V end was cut by 1 base, the J end by 4 bases, with 11 bases between. The CDR3 spans 14 residues. The germline gives CDR1 SGDLS, CDR2 YYNGEE. The CDR3 DNA sequence: TGTGCCAGCAGCGTAACAGGGAGTTTCACTGAAGCTTTCTTT. Translation gives CASSVTGSFTEAFF.

V and J are TRBV21-1 and TRBJ1-5; TRBD1 is taken as the D call from the table, unchecked against the DNA. TRBV21-1 is annotated as a pseudogene. This CDR3 has 17 residues. CDR3 region: CASSKGARQNRAQPQHF. DNA for the CDR3: TGTGCCAGCAGCAAGGGGGCGAGACAGAACAGGGCTCAGCCCCAGCATTTT.

The V call is TRBV12-5, the J call TRBJ1-5; no clear D gene. The CDR3 extends over 16 amino acids. The V end was cut by 1 base, the J end by 0 bases, with 10 bases between. Per the germline V gene, CDR1 is LGHNT and CDR2 is FRNRAP. As DNA, the CDR3 is TGTGCTAGTGGTTTGGCTGGTACCTATAGCAATCAGCCCCAGCATTTT. Translation gives CASGLAGTYSNQPQHF.

The chain uses TRBV28 and TRBJ1-1; unclear D gene. The length of the CDR3 is 12 residues. Trimming removed 3 bases from V and 8 bases from J, with 10 bases in between. The germline V gene has CDR1 MDHEN and CDR2 SYDVKM. CDR3: CASSFEGPEAFF. CDR3 nucleotide sequence: TGTGCCAGCAGTTTCGAGGGCCCGGAAGCTTTCTTT.

The chain couples TRBV12-3 or TRBV12-4 to TRBJ2-7; TRBD2 agrees at 9 bases. This CDR3 is 13 amino acids long. V shed 5 bases and J 5 bases; nucleotides not matched to a gene: 4. The CDR3 spells CASSASGRHEQYF. DNA for the CDR3: TGTGCCAGCAGTGCAAGCGGGAGGCACGAGCAGTACTTC.

The V call is TRBV7-9, the J call TRBJ1-2; TRBD1 matches 7 bases. This CDR3 has 15 amino acids. V gave up 1 base and J gave up 3 bases; unmatched junction bases: 5. Germline CDR1 and CDR2: SEHNR and FQNEAQ (reference sequence). CDR3 nucleotide sequence: TGTGCCAGCAGCTTAGAGGATGGACAGGACTATGGCTACACCTTC. It translates to CASSLEDGQDYGYTF.

V and J are TRBV19 and TRBJ1-1; TRBD1 agrees at 10 bases. The germline V gene encodes CDR1 LNHDA and CDR2 SQIVND (reference sequence). The V segment lost 4 bases and the J segment 6 bases; nucleotides outside the gene matches: 8. The CDR3 is made up of 15 amino acids. CDR3 residues: CASSTIRDRGPEAFF. CDR3 DNA: TGTGCCAGTAGTACAATCCGGGACAGGGGACCTGAAGCTTTCTTT. Looking up the rest from reference TRBV19 and TRBJ1-1 gives the full variable domain: DGGITQSPKYLFRKEGQNVTLSCEQNLNHDAMYWYRQDPGQGLRLIYYSQIVNDFQKGDIAEGYSVSREKKESFPLTVTSAQKNPTAFYLCASSTIRDRGPEAFFGQGTRLTVV.

This clone was seen just once. J is TRBJ2-7 and V is TRBV9, with D tentatively TRBD1 (8 bases). Germline-derived CDR1 and CDR2 are SGDLS and YYNGEE. V shed 8 bases and J shed 2 bases, with 17 bases lying between them. The CDR3 spans 14 residues. The CDR3 sequence: CARPTGGGTYEQYF. CDR3 nucleotides: TGTGCCAGACCCACAGGGGGGGGGACCTACGAGCAGTACTTC.

The gene calls are TRBV10-3 and TRBJ2-1; D remains unclear. V was clipped by 6 bases and J by 12 bases, with 12 bases between them. Germline CDR1 and CDR2: ENHRY and SYGVKD. The CDR3 runs 11 residues. CDR3 coding DNA: TGTGCCATCAGCGATACATCGGGGCAGTTCTTC. It codes for CAISDTSGQFF.

The chain has TRBV19 and TRBJ2-2; 8 nucleotides agree with TRBD2. The CDR3 runs 15 residues. J was trimmed by 6 bases and V by 7 bases; bases with no gene match: 10. Germline V gene data show CDR1 as LNHDA and CDR2 as SQIVND (reference sequence). CDR3 in amino acids: CASTLGLGTPGELFF. In DNA form, the CDR3 reads TGTGCCAGTACCTTGGGACTAGGGACCCCCGGGGAGCTGTTTTTT.